This T cell receptor (beta chain) came from a study of T cell repertoires in cytomegalovirus infection. Study results and caveats: Clonotype analysis showed dominance of the ex vivo response by HLA-C-restricted CMV-specific TCR beta clonotypes.

The CDR3 totals 16 residues. Germline V gene lookup returns CDR1 DFQATT and CDR2 SNEGSKA (reference sequence). J was trimmed by 3 bases and V by 5 bases; bases with no gene match: 12. TCRdb called the reads again in MiXCR, with one record for every CDR3 protein. The sample yields hundreds of thousands of distinct CDR3 sequences, approximately 25% seen once. This clonotype has ten or more counts. Antigen specificity is unknown. This chain uses TRBV20-1 with TRBJ2-7; 11 bases are a match to TRBD2. Sequencing input: CD8+ T cells from PBMCs. The source of this sequence is a human donor in good health (CMV status not recorded). Some clones in this sample may be carry-over from other donors' samples. CDR3: CSARPRLAGLRYEQYF. CDR3 in DNA: TGCAGTGCTCGTCCTCGACTAGCGGGGCTTCGCTACGAGCAGTACTTC.